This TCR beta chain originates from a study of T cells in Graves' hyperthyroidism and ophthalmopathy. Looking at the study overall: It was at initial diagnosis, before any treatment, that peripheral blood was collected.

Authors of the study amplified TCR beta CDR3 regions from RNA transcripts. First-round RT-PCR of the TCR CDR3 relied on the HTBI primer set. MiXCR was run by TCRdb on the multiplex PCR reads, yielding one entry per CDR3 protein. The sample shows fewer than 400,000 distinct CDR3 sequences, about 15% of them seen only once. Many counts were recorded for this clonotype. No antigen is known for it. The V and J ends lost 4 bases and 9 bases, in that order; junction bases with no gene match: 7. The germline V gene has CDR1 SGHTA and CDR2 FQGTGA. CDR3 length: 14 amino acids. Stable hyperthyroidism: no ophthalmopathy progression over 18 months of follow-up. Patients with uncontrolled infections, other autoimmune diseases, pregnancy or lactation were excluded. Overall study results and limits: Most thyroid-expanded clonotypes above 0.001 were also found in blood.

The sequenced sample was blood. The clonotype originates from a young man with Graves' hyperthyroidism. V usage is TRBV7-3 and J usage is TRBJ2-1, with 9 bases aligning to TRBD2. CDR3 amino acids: CASSYSGSGGEQFF. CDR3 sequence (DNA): TGTGCCAGCAGCTATAGCGGGAGTGGTGGTGAGCAGTTCTTC.